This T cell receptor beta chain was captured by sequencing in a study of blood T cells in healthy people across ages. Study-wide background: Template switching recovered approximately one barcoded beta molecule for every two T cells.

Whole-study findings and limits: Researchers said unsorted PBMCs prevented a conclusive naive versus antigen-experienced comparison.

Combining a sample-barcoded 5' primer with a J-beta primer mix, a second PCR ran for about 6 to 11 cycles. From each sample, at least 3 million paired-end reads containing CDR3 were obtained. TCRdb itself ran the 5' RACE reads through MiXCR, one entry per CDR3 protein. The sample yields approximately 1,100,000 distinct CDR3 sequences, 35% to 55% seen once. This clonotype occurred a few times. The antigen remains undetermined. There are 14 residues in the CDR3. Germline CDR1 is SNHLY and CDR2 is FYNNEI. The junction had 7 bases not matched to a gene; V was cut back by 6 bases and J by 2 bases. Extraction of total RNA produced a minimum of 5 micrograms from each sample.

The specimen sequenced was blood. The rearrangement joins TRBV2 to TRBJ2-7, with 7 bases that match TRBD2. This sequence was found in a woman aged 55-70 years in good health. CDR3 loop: CASRGLEGPYEQYF. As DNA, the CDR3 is TGTGCCAGCAGAGGACTAGAGGGACCCTACGAGCAGTACTTC.